This T cell receptor beta chain was documented in a study of blood T cell repertoires in COVID-19. Background on the study: From the United States, Italy and Spain came samples of acute and convalescent COVID-19. T cells, B-cell-depleted T cells, or PBMCs provided the cDNA or gDNA that served as material.

Germline V gives CDR1 MGHDK, CDR2 SYGVNS. The CDR3 spans 14 residues. Trimming left V 5 bases short and J 4 bases short, with 14 bases between. Source study methods: It was from reference gene primer amplification that nucleated cell counts were estimated. Clones were read by immunoSEQ multiplex PCR, and TCRdb kept only the in-frame ones, dropping some. That table supplies the V and J calls and clone size; D and trimming were determined from the DNA. Among some 210,000 clones, around four fifths were seen once, and the ten largest hold under 3%. The receptor comes from a man aged 45-65 years with active or convalescent COVID-19. The chain recombines TRBV25-1 with TRBJ1-2; D is unclear. The sample was peripheral blood. CDR3 sequence reads: CASSSRHHPYGYTF. The CDR3 DNA is TGTGCCAGCAGTTCTCGACACCACCCCTATGGCTACACCTTC.